The source of this T cell receptor (beta chain) is a study of cytomegalovirus exposure and HLA in healthy donors. Study as a whole: Researchers previously reported finding fewer than 140 million unique TCR beta sequences from 170 million or so T cells.

V gave up 1 base and J gave up 3 bases, with 9 bases separating them. CDR1 is LGHNA and CDR2 is YNFKEQ in the germline V gene. The CDR3 runs 14 residues. Unrecorded immune exposure was likely among donors, who were nominally healthy when sampled. PCR amplification relied on 60 Vbeta primers (plus 13 Jbeta primers). Original data processing: There were about 88 million unique TCR beta chains by a later count, and some 11 million of them were shared. Method: immunoSEQ multiplex PCR; TCRdb's copy keeps in-frame clones and lacks some. D and trimming come from the DNA, and the V and J calls and clone size come from that table. The sample totals about 200,000 clones; its top ten clones hold 0.65% to 0.75%.

Sample: PBMCs. The TCR originated in a boy between 10 and 17 years old in good health and CMV-seronegative. J is TRBJ1-1 and V is TRBV4-2; D remains ambiguous. The CDR3 DNA reads as TGTGCCAGCAGCCAAGCATCGATAGACACTGAAGCTTTCTTT. It codes for CASSQASIDTEAFF.